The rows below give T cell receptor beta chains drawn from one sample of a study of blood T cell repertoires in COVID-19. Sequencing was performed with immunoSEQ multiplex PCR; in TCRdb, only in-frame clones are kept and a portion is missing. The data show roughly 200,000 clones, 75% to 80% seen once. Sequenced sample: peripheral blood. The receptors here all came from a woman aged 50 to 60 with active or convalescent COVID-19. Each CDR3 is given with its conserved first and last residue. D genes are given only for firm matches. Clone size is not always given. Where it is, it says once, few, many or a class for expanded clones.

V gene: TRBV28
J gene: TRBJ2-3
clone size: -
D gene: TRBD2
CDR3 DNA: TGTGCCAGCAGTTCATCCACTAGCGGGTACACAGATACGCAGTATTTT
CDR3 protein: CASSSSTSGYTDTQYF

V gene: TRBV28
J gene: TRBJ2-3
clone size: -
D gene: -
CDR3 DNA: TGTGCCAGCAGCCGGGAATATGGCACAGATACGCAGTATTTT
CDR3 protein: CASSREYGTDTQYF

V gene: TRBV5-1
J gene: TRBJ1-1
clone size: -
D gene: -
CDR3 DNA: TGCGCCAGCAGCTTGGCCGCTCGGGGGATTATGAACACTGAAGCTTTCTTT
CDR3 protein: CASSLAARGIMNTEAFF

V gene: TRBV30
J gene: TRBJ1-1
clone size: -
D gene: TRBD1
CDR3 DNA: TGTGCCTGGAGTATTACAGGGGGGAGTACTGAAGCTTTCTTT
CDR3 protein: CAWSITGGSTEAFF

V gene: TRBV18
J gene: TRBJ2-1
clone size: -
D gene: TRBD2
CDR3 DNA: TGTGCCAGCTCACCCGTGCGCGGGAGGACCGACAATGAGCAGTTCTTC
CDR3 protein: CASSPVRGRTDNEQFF

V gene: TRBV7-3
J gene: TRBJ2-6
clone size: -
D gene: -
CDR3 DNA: TGTGCCAGCAGCTTAACCCCCCGGGTTGGGGCCAACGTCCTGACTTTC
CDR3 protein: CASSLTPRVGANVLTF

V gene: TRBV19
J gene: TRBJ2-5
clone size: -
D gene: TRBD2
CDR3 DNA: TGTGCCACAGGACTAGCGGGAGCAGAGACCCAGTACTTC
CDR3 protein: CATGLAGAETQYF

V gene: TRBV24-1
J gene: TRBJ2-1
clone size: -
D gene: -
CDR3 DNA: TGTGCCACCAGTGCCGCCGGCAGGGGCGCGAACAATGAGCAGTTCTTC
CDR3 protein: CATSAAGRGANNEQFF

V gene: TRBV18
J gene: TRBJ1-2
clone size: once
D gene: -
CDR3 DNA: TGTGCCAGTTCACCATTGGAAGGGGCCCGCTATGGCTACACCTTC
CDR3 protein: CASSPLEGARYGYTF

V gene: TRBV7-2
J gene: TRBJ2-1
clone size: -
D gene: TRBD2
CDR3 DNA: TGTGCCAGCAGCCGGGGGCTGCTAGCGGGGGGGCAGAATGAGCAGTTCTTC
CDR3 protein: CASSRGLLAGGQNEQFF

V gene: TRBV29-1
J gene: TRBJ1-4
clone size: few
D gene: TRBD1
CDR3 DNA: TGCAGCGCTGGACAGGGGGCGGGTGAAAAACTGTTTTTT
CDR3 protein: CSAGQGAGEKLFF

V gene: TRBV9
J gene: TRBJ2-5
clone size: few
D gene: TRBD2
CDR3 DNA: TGTGCCAGCAGCGCGCAACTAGCGGTTAAAGAGACCCAGTACTTC
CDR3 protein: CASSAQLAVKETQYF

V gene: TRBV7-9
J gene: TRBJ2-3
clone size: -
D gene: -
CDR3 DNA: TGTGCCAGCAGCTTTGCCGGGAGGCAGTATTTT
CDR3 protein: CASSFAGRQYF

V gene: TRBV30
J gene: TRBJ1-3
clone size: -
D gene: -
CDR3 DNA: TGTGCCTGGACTCAGGGAGGGAACACCATATATTTT
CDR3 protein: CAWTQGGNTIYF

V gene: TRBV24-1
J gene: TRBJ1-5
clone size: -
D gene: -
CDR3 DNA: TGTGCCACCCGATTGGCCCCTAAGCGAGAGCCCCAGCATTTT
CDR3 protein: CATRLAPKREPQHF

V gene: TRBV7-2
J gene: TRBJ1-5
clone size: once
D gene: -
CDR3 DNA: TGTGCCAGCAGCTTTGTAGGGGCGAATCAGCCCCAGCATTTT
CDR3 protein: CASSFVGANQPQHF

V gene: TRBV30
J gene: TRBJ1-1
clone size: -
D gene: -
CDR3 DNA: TGTGCCTGGAGCGAGCAGGGTGAAGCTTTCTTT
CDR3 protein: CAWSEQGEAFF

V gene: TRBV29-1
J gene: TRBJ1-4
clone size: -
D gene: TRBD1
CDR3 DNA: TGCAGCGTTGGACGGACCGGGACAGAGAATGAAAAACTGTTTTTT
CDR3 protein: CSVGRTGTENEKLFF

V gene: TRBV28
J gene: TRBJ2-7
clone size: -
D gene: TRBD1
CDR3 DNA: TGTGCCACCGCGAGACAGGGGGTACACGAGCAGTACTTC
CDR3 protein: CATARQGVHEQYF

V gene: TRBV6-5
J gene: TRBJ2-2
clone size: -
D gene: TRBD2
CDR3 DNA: TGTGCCAGCAAGGAACTAGCGGCTACCGGGGAGCTGTTTTTT
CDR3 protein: CASKELAATGELFF

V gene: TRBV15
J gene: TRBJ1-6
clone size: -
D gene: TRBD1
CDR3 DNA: TGTGCCACCAGCAGAGATCAGGGGGTGAATTCACCCCTCCACTTT
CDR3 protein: CATSRDQGVNSPLHF

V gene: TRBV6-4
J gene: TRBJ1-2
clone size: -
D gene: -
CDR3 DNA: TGTGCCAGCAGTGCCCAGTACAGGGCATTGGGGTATGGCTACACCTTC
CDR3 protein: CASSAQYRALGYGYTF

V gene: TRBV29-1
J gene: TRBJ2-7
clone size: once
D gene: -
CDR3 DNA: TGCAGCATGGTCTACTCCTACGAGCAGTACTTC
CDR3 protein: CSMVYSYEQYF

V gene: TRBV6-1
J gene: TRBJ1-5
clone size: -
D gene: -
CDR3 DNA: TGTGCCAGCAGTGAAGGCGGAGAGACTTATAGCAATCAGCCCCAGCATTTT
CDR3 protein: CASSEGGETYSNQPQHF

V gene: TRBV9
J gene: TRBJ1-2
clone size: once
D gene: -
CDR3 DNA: TGTGCCAGCAGCCTCGTCGGAGGGGACGGCTACACCTTC
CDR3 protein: CASSLVGGDGYTF

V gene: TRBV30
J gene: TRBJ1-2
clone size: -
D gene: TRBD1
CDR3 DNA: TGTGCTCTCTCCCGGGACAGGGTCTCCCAGGGGCAAGAGCATGGCTACACCTTC
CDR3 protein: CALSRDRVSQGQEHGYTF

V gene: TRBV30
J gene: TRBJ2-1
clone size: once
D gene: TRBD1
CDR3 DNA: TGTGCCGCAGACAGGGCCAACCCCTTCAATGAGCAGTTCTTC
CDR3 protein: CAADRANPFNEQFF

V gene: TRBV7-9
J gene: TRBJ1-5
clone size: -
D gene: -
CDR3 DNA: TGTGCCAGCAGCTTAGTGCAGAATCAGCCCCAGCATTTT
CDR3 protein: CASSLVQNQPQHF

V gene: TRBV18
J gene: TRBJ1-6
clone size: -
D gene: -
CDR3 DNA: TGTGCCAGCTCACCTGTAACCGGGTCTTTTAATTCACCCCTCCACTTT
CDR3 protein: CASSPVTGSFNSPLHF

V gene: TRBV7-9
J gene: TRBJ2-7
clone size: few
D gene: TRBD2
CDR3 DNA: TGTGCCAGCAGCTTGGACGCGGGGGTCTCCTACGAGCAGTACTTC
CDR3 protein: CASSLDAGVSYEQYF

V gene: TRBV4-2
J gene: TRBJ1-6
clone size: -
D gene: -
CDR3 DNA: TGTGCCAGCAGCCAGACAGCCAATTCACCCCTCCACTTT
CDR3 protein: CASSQTANSPLHF

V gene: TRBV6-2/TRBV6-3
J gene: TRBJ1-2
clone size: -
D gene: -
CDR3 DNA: TGTGCCAGCAGTTACTCTTGGGGCGATGGCTACACCTTC
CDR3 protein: CASSYSWGDGYTF

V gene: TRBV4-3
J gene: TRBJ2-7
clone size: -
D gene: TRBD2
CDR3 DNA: TGCGCCAGCAGCCAAGAAACCTCGACTAGCGGATTCTACGAGCAGTACTTC
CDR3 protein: CASSQETSTSGFYEQYF

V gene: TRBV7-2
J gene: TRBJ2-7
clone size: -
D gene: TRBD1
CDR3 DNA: TGTGCCAGCAGCAACCGGGACAGGGTCTCCCACGAGCAGTACTTC
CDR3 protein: CASSNRDRVSHEQYF

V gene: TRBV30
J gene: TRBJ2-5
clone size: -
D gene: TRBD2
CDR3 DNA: TGTGCCTGGAGTACCGGGACTAGCGGGAGTAAAGAGACCCAGTACTTC
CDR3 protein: CAWSTGTSGSKETQYF

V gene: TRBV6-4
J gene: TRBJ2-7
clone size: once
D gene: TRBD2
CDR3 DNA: TGTGCCAGACAGACTAGCGGATCCTACGAGCAGTACTTC
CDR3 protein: CARQTSGSYEQYF

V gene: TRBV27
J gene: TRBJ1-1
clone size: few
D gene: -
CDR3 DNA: TGTGCCAGCAAGGTCCGACAGTCGAACACTGAAGCTTTCTTT
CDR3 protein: CASKVRQSNTEAFF

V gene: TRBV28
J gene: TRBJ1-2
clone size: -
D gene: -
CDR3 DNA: TGTGCCAGCAGCCTCGGGGTGGGGAATGGCTACACCTTC
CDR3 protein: CASSLGVGNGYTF

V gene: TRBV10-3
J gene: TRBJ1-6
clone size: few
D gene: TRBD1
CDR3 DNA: TGTGCCATCAGTGACCCCGGACAGGGCAATTCACCCCTCCACTTT
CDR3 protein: CAISDPGQGNSPLHF

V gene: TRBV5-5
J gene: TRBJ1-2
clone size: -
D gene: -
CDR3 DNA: TGTGCCAGCAGCCCCGGGGGGTGGCAGGCGGGCTATGGCTACACCTTC
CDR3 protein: CASSPGGWQAGYGYTF

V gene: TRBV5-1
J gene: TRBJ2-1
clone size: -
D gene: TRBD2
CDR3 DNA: TGCGCCAGCGGCTCTGGGCGGGGGGGTTCGGATGAGCAGTTCTTC
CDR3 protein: CASGSGRGGSDEQFF

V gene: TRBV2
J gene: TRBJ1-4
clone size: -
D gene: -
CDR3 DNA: TGTGCCAGCAGTGACGACGGACATTGGGCAACTAATGAAAAACTGTTTTTT
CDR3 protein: CASSDDGHWATNEKLFF

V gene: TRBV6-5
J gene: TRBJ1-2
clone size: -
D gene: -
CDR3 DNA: TGTGCCAGCAGTTACAAGCGGTGGGGGGAGATGGGCTACACCTTC
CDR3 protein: CASSYKRWGEMGYTF

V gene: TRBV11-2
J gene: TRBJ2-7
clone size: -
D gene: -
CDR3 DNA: TGTGCCAGCAGCTTAGGCCTAGCTTACGAGCAGTACTTC
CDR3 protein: CASSLGLAYEQYF

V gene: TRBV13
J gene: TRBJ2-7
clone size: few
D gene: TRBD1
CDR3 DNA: TGTGCCAGCAGCTCCCGCAGAGGACAGGGTGCCTACGAGCAGTACTTC
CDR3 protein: CASSSRRGQGAYEQYF

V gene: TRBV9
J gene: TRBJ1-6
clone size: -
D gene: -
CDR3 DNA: TGTGCCAGCAGCGTAGCACCAGGGGCTAATTCACCCCTCCACTTT
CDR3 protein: CASSVAPGANSPLHF

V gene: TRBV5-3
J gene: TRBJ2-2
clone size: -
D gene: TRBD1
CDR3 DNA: TGTGCCAGAAGCTTGGAATACAGGGGTTGGGCCGGGGAGCTGTTTTTT
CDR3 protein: CARSLEYRGWAGELFF

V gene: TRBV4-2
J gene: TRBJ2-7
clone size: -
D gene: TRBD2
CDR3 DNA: TGTGCCAGCAGCCAAGGGGGAGGGTTCAGCTCCTACGAGCAGTACTTC
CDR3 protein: CASSQGGGFSSYEQYF

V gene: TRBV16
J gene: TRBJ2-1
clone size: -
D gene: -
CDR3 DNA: TGTGCCAGCAGCCAACATCAGGGGCAGTTCTTC
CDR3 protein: CASSQHQGQFF

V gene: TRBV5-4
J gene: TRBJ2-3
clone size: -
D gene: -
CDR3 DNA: TGTGCCAGCAGCTTGATACTCGGGACAACCACCGTGCGAACAGATACGCAGTATTTT
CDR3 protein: CASSLILGTTTVRTDTQYF